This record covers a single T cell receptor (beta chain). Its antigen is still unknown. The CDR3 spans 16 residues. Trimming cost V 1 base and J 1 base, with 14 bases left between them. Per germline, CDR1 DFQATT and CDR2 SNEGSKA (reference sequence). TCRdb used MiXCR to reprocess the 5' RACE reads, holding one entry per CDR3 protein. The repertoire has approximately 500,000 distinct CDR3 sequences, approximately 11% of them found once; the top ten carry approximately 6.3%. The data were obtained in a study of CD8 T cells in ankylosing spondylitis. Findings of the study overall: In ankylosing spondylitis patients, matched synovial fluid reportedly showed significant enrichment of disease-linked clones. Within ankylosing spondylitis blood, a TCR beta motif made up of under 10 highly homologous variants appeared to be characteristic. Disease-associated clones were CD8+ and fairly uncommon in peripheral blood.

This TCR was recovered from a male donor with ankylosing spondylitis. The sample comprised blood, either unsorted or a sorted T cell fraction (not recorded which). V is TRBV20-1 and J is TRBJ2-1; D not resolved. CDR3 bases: TGCAGTGCTAGAGTTCGAAAAGGGCCTTCCTACAATGAGCAGTTCTTC. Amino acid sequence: CSARVRKGPSYNEQFF.